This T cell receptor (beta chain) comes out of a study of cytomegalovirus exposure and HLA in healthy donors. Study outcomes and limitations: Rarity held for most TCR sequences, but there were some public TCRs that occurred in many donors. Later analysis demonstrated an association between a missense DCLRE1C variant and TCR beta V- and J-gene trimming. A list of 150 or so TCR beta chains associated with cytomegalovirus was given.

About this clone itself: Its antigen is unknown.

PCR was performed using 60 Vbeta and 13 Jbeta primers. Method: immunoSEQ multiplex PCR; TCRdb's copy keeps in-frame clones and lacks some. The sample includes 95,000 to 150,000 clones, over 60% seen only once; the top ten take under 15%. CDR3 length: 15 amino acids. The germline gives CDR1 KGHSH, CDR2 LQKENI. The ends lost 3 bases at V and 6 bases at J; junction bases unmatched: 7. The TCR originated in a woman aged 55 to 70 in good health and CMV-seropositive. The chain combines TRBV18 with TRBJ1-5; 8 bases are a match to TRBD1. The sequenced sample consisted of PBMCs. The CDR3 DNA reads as TGTGCCAGCTCACCTCTGGACAGGGAAGGTCAGCCCCAGCATTTT. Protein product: CASSPLDREGQPQHF.